This T cell receptor beta chain was recorded in a study of OX40 agonist ivuxolimab in advanced cancers. For context, the study as a whole: The costimulatory receptor OX40 (CD134) was targeted by ivuxolimab, a fully human IgG2 agonistic monoclonal antibody. Intravenous ivuxolimab was administered to patients every 2 weeks at six dose levels: 0.01, 0.1, 0.3, 1.5, 3 and 10 mg/kg. Of the approximately 53 patients in dose escalation, 19 had hepatocellular carcinoma, roughly 15 had melanoma, 9 had renal cell carcinoma and 9 had head and neck cancer. A male proportion of around 81% and a mean age of around 60 years, ranging from roughly 23 to 80, were recorded for the dose-escalation cohort. Patients were allowed to have had prior anti-PD-1, anti-PD-L1 or anti-CTLA-4 therapy, and 40% of the dose-escalation patients had been treated with checkpoint inhibitors. Three dose-escalation patients achieved partial responses, one with hepatocellular carcinoma and two with cutaneous melanoma. Peripheral TCRbeta sequencing aimed to test whether ivuxolimab altered TCR sequence diversity and caused clonal T-cell expansion. The paper describes the monotherapy dose-escalation part (N = 52 patients) of the phase I trial of ivuxolimab.

The research as a whole found: At doses of 0.1 to 3.0 mg/kg, clonal expansion of both CD4+ and CD8+ blood T cells was observed from baseline to week 6. The antigen specificity of the peripheral T cells that underwent clonal expansion was not determined. Low levels of normalized T-cell clonal expansion were also seen in some nonresponding patients. In the 0.1-3.0 mg/kg groups, partial responders had among the lowest normalized peripheral clonal expansion, particularly in CD8+ T cells. After ivuxolimab, CD8+ T cells had more expanded clones than CD4+ T cells on average.

The trial excluded patients who had a history of autoimmune disease or who were on systemic immunosuppression. In every dose cohort, peripheral blood was drawn for TCR sequencing at baseline, cycle 4 day 1, and cycle 7 day 1. Samples came from an open-label, multicenter, first-in-human phase I dose-escalation trial of ivuxolimab. Adults with locally advanced or metastatic melanoma, renal cell carcinoma, hepatocellular carcinoma or head and neck squamous cell carcinoma were enrolled in the trial. Before TCR sequencing, CD4+ T cells and CD8+ T cells were sorted from peripheral blood as separate populations. A word on this clone: Its specific antigen is unknown. Base qualities were left out, and no much larger clone turns up one base away.

Genomic DNA was extracted from sorted cells for sequencing of the TCRbeta CDR3 region. TCRbeta CDR3 regions were sequenced using the immunoSEQ Assay. The table was pulled from immuneACCESS by TCRdb, which kept in-frame rearrangements only. Such tables lose some clones; where checked, under half of the loss comes from unresolved V genes, and the rest has no known cause. This sample holds approximately 60,000 clones; more than 90% were observed only once. 0.55% to 0.8% of the sample comes from the top ten. This receptor was identified in an adult with an advanced solid tumor such as melanoma, head and neck, liver or kidney cancer. The specimen was CD4+ or CD8+ T cells sorted from blood, collected in a trial of the OX40 agonist ivuxolimab.

The CDR3 sequence is CASSLAGTGFFDEQFF. The DNA sequence reads TGCGCCAGCAGCTTGGCCGGGACAGGGTTTTTCGATGAGCAGTTCTTC. This chain joins TRBV5-1 to TRBJ2-1; 9 bases in between match TRBD1. Its CDR3 holds 16 amino acids, cysteine through phenylalanine. Only the CDR3 portion is preserved as DNA: 48 bases, with reading frame beginning at the first base. V has 0 bases trimmed and J has 8 bases trimmed; junction bases matching no gene number 9. CDR1 and CDR2, per the germline V gene, are SGHRS and YFSETQ.